These 25 T cell receptor beta chains share one sample of origin, sequenced in a study of T cells in Graves' hyperthyroidism and ophthalmopathy. Amplification of TCR beta CDR3 regions used RNA as the template. The HTBI primer set served for first-round RT-PCR of the TCR CDR3. TCRdb itself ran the multiplex PCR reads through MiXCR, one entry per CDR3 protein. The sample carries 650,000 to 800,000 distinct CDR3 sequences, less than 45% recorded once. The sequenced sample consisted of peripheral blood or thyroid tissue (not recorded which). Receptor source: an adult man with Graves' disease, either hyperthyroidism or ophthalmopathy (not recorded which).

The genes are TRBV12-3 or TRBV12-4 and TRBJ1-5, with 8 bases that match TRBD1. The junction had 7 bases not matched to a gene; V was cut back by 6 bases and J by 6 bases. The CDR3 runs to 14 residues. The CDR3 nucleotides are TGTGCCAGCAGCCCCGACAGGGGAACTCAGCCCCAGCATTTT. It yields the protein CASSPDRGTQPQHF.

This chain uses TRBV7-2 with TRBJ2-7; 7 nucleotides align to TRBD1. With V trimmed by 3 bases and J by 3 bases, 8 bases remained unmatched. Looked up from germline, CDR1 is SGHTA and CDR2 is FQGNSA. This CDR3 has 15 amino acids. The CDR3 loop is CASSLQTGTSYEQYF. The CDR3 DNA reads as TGTGCCAGCAGCTTGCAGACAGGGACCAGCTACGAGCAGTACTTC.

As regards this clonotype: The conserved phenylalanine or tryptophan normally closing the CDR3 is absent here, so this likely arose from a read error. No DNA is shown, since the ends of the CDR3 on it are uncertain; the CDR3 is the one TCRdb lists. This CDR3 is CASRARTG. The chain links TRBV2 to TRBJ1-4; TRBD1, as called in the table, went unchecked against the DNA. Per germline, CDR1 SNHLY and CDR2 FYNNEI. The CDR3 numbers 8 amino acids, ends counted.

This clonotype was seen ten or more times. The chain joins TRBV10-2 to TRBJ2-5; D uncertain. Germline V gene data show CDR1 as WSHSY and CDR2 as SAAADI. Trimming removed 2 bases at V and 4 bases at J, with 17 bases between. The CDR3 has 16 amino acids. The DNA of the CDR3 is TGCGCCAGCAGTGAGGAAGGCTCGATCCCCCCAGAGACCCAGTACTTC. Its translation: CASSEEGSIPPETQYF.

The table lists this clonotype with a few counts. For the CDR3, the DNA is TGCAGCGTTGAAGGGGGGGCCGGGACTGAAGCTTTCTTT. This encodes CSVEGGAGTEAFF. This sequence joins TRBV29-1 and TRBJ1-1; D might be TRBD1 (6 bases). Trimming took off 1 base at V and 5 bases at J, with 11 bases between the two ends. The CDR3 spans 13 residues. CDR1 and CDR2 (germline): SQVTM, ANQGSEA.

Notes on this clonotype: A much larger clone differs from this one at a single base, so this may be a read error. CDR3 amino acids: CSASGPRSPYGCTF. The CDR3 DNA follows: TGCAGTGCTAGCGGACCCCGGAGCCCCTATGGCTGCACCTTC. The J gene is TRBJ1-2, the V gene TRBV20-1; D unresolved. This CDR3 has 14 residues. Germline V gene sequence: CDR1 DFQATT, CDR2 SNEGSKA (reference sequence).

V is TRBV4-2 and J is TRBJ1-1; TRBD1 agrees at 10 bases. From germline, CDR1 is LGHNA and CDR2 YNFKEQ. This CDR3 comprises 16 residues. V shed 1 base, J shed 3 bases, and the junction held 5 bases outside the gene matches. CDR3: CASSQGSGTGDTEAFF. The CDR3 nucleotides are TGTGCCAGCAGCCAAGGATCCGGGACAGGGGACACTGAAGCTTTCTTT.

This clonotype was observed once. V usage is TRBV29-1 and J usage is TRBJ2-5, with TRBD1 matching over 11 bases. The CDR3 loop spans 13 amino acids. Germline CDR1 and CDR2: SQVTM and ANQGSEA. The J segment lost 5 bases and the V segment lost 6 bases, leaving 5 bases of the junction unmatched. CDR3 sequence reads: CSVLDRGRETQYF. CDR3 in DNA: TGCAGCGTCCTGGACAGGGGGCGCGAGACCCAGTACTTC. The variable domain in full, completed from reference TRBV29-1 and TRBJ2-5, reads SAVISQKPSRDICQRGTSLTIQCQVDSQVTMMFWYRQQPGQSLTLIATANQGSEATYESGFVIDKFPISRPNLTFSTLTVSNMSPEDSSIYLCSVLDRGRETQYFGPGTRLLVL.

In this sample, this clonotype turned up many times. The rearrangement joins TRBV7-2 to TRBJ2-7; a possible D gene is TRBD1 (5 bases). V dropped 5 bases and J dropped 7 bases, with 18 bases sitting between them. The CDR3 has 14 residues. The germline V gene has CDR1 SGHTA and CDR2 FQGNSA. The CDR3 sequence: CASSPQGTFREQYF. In nucleotides, the CDR3 is TGTGCCAGCAGCCCCCAGGGCACTTTCCGGGAGCAGTACTTC.

This clonotype was seen a handful of times. The V and J genes are TRBV5-1 and TRBJ1-2; D might be TRBD1 (5 bases). The CDR3 totals 16 residues. Trimming pared 4 bases from V and 1 base from J, leaving 17 bases between. Germline lookup yields CDR1 SGHRS and CDR2 YFSETQ. The chain's CDR3 is CASSRRSIQDNYGYTF. The CDR3 DNA follows: TGCGCCAGCAGCCGAAGATCAATACAGGATAACTATGGCTACACCTTC.

The chain links TRBV7-2 to TRBJ1-2; D might be TRBD1 (5 bases). Germline V gene lookup returns CDR1 SGHTA and CDR2 FQGNSA. Trimming pared 6 bases from V and 6 bases from J, leaving 29 bases between. The length of the CDR3 is 18 residues. The CDR3 DNA sequence: TGTGCCAGCAGGTCAACCGGGACTAGCGGGGGTGAGACCCATGGCTACACCTTC. It yields the protein CASRSTGTSGGETHGYTF.

Of note for this clonotype: The final CDR3 position lacks the conserved phenylalanine or tryptophan, pointing to a likely read error. It is unclear where the CDR3 begins or ends on the DNA, so no DNA is shown, and the CDR3 is as TCRdb lists it. The chain recombines TRBV29-1 with TRBJ1-1; no DNA check was done on the table's D call, TRBD1. The CDR3 spans 8 amino acids, including both terminal residues. Germline values: CDR1 SQVTM, CDR2 ANQGSEA. CDR3 sequence: CSVTPPGQ.

This clonotype was picked up one time. V and J are TRBV2 and TRBJ2-2; TRBD1 aligns across 8 bases. Germline lookup yields CDR1 SNHLY and CDR2 FYNNEI. This CDR3 has 14 amino acids. Trimming removed 5 bases from V and 7 bases from J; junction bases left unmatched: 6. This chain's CDR3 is CASSPYRGVGELFF. In DNA form, the CDR3 reads TGTGCCAGCAGTCCGTACAGGGGGGTCGGGGAGCTGTTTTTT. The full variable domain, its missing parts supplied by reference TRBV2 and TRBJ2-2, is EPEVTQTPSHQVTQMGQEVILRCVPISNHLYFYWYRQILGQKVEFLVSFYNNEISEKSEIFDDQFSVERPDGSNFTLKIRSTKLEDSAMYFCASSPYRGVGELFFGEGSRLTVL.

In regard to this clonotype: The conserved phenylalanine or tryptophan is not found at the CDR3 terminus, so this likely reflects a read error. The DNA is omitted, as the CDR3 cannot be located on it reliably, and the CDR3 follows TCRdb's listing. The chain employs TRBV2 and TRBJ1-1. Germline V gives CDR1 SNHLY, CDR2 FYNNEI. The CDR3 is 11 residues long, ends included. This CDR3 reads CASSGGRANFY.

The rearrangement uses TRBV2 and TRBJ1-5; D might be TRBD1 (5 bases). The germline gives CDR1 SNHLY, CDR2 FYNNEI. Trimming removed 5 bases from V and 3 bases from J, with 17 bases in between. This CDR3 has 16 amino acids. In nucleotides, the CDR3 is TGTGCCAGCAGTTTGCTCCAGGGTGGGTTCAATCAGCCCCAGCATTTT. Translated, it gives CASSLLQGGFNQPQHF.

This clonotype appeared a few times. The chain uses TRBV7-8 and TRBJ1-1; D ambiguous. The CDR3 has 13 residues. Germline CDR1 reads SGHVS; CDR2 reads FQNEAQ. Trimming left V 4 bases short and J 7 bases short, with 13 bases between. CDR3 amino acids: CASSYPYDSEAFF. CDR3 coding DNA: TGTGCCAGCAGCTACCCCTACGATAGTGAAGCTTTCTTT.

Notes on this clonotype: A read error may be the cause here, since a much bigger clone is one base away. The CDR3 reads CASSPRPGRGSEAQYF. The CDR3 DNA sequence: TGTGCCAGCAGTCCCCGCCCCGGCAGGGGGTCCGAGGCCCAGTACTTC. The chain has TRBV7-6 and TRBJ2-5, with TRBD1 matching over 7 bases. J gave up 9 bases and V 6 bases, and 19 bases lay outside the gene matches. CDR1 and CDR2 from the germline V gene are SGHVS and FNYEAQ. CDR3 size: 16 residues.

For this clonotype: Germline is not matched at one junction end, which may reflect a read error. The V gene is TRBV7-7, the J gene TRBJ2-5; either TRBD1 or TRBD2 may fit D (5 bases each). The CDR3 sequence is 16 residues long. Germline V gives CDR1 SSHAT, CDR2 FNYEAQ (reference sequence). The DNA of the CDR3 is TGTGCTAGCAGCTTAGCAGGGACGGCGTACCAAGAGACCCAGTACTTC. Translated: CASSLAGTAYQETQYF.

The rearrangement links TRBV11-2 to TRBJ1-2; no reliable D call. V was shortened by 2 bases and J by 0 bases, with 7 bases between the two germline ends. The CDR3 spans 14 residues. Germline-derived CDR1 and CDR2 are SGHAT and FQNNGV. The chain's CDR3 is CASSLTDTNYGYTF. CDR3 bases: TGTGCCAGCAGCTTAACAGATACTAACTATGGCTACACCTTC.

This chain connects TRBV4-1 to TRBJ1-1; no firm D call. CDR3 length equals 12 residues. The V end was cut by 5 bases, the J end by 5 bases, with 9 bases between. Germline CDR1 reads MGHRA; CDR2 reads YSYEKL. CDR3 nucleotide sequence: TGCGCCAGCAGCTCCGCCTTTACTGAAGCTTTCTTT. Its protein is CASSSAFTEAFF.

The chain is built from TRBV25-1 and TRBJ1-3; a possible D gene is TRBD1 (5 bases). CDR3 length equals 16 residues. Germline values: CDR1 MGHDK, CDR2 SYGVNS. Trimming removed 1 base at V and 3 bases at J, with 13 bases between. CDR3 in amino acids: CASSEFGHVVGNTIYF. CDR3 DNA: TGTGCCAGCAGTGAATTTGGACATGTCGTTGGAAACACCATATATTTT.

The V gene is TRBV29-1, the J gene TRBJ2-7; TRBD2 is a possible D gene (5 bases). Germline CDR1 and CDR2: SQVTM and ANQGSEA. The CDR3 is 10 amino acids. DNA for the CDR3: TGCGTCGTGGGAGCATACGAGCAGTACTTC. Protein product: CVVGAYEQYF.

In its sample, this clonotype was seen once. The junction and the germline gene differ at one end; a read error may be behind it. The CDR3 bases are TGTGCCAGCAGGGTACAGGGCTGGAGCACTGAAGCTTTCTTT. Its translation: CASRVQGWSTEAFF. The genes are TRBV5-1 and TRBJ1-1; D perhaps matches TRBD1 (6 bases). The germline V gene encodes CDR1 SGHRS and CDR2 YFSETQ. The CDR3 spans 14 residues.

The chain joins TRBV2 to TRBJ2-7, with D perhaps matching TRBD1 or TRBD2 (7 bases each). Per germline, CDR1 SNHLY and CDR2 FYNNEI. V lost 8 bases, J lost 2 bases, and 16 bases lay in between. There are 14 residues in the CDR3. For the CDR3, the DNA is TGTGCCAGCGGCGGGGGACAGACTACCTACGAGCAGTACTTC. Encoded protein: CASGGGQTTYEQYF. The full variable domain, rest sourced from reference TRBV2 and TRBJ2-7, is EPEVTQTPSHQVTQMGQEVILRCVPISNHLYFYWYRQILGQKVEFLVSFYNNEISEKSEIFDDQFSVERPDGSNFTLKIRSTKLEDSAMYFCASGGGQTTYEQYFGPGTRLTVT.

This clonotype has only a few counts. The rearrangement joins TRBV19 to TRBJ1-5; 10 bases map to TRBD1. CDR1 is LNHDA, CDR2 SQIVND, per germline (reference sequence). V was clipped by 4 bases and J by 5 bases; unmatched bases: 8. The CDR3 loop spans 16 amino acids. The CDR3 sequence is CASSSGDRGRYQPQHF. The CDR3 DNA sequence: TGTGCCAGTAGTAGCGGAGACAGGGGGCGATATCAGCCCCAGCATTTT. Full variable domain (remainder filled in from reference TRBV19 and TRBJ1-5): DGGITQSPKYLFRKEGQNVTLSCEQNLNHDAMYWYRQDPGQGLRLIYYSQIVNDFQKGDIAEGYSVSREKKESFPLTVTSAQKNPTAFYLCASSSGDRGRYQPQHFGDGTRLSIL.